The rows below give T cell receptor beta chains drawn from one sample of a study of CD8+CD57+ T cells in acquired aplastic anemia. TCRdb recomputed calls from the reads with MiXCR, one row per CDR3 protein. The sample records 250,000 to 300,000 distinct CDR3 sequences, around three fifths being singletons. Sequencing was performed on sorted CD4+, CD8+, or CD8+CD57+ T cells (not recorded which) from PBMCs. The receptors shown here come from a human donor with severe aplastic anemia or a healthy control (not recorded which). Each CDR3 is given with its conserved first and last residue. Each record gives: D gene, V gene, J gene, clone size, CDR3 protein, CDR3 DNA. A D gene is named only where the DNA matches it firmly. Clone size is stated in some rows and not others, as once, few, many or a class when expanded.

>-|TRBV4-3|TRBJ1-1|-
CASSQWVPGLTPEAFF
TGCGCCAGCAGCCAGTGGGTTCCGGGACTAACCCCTGAAGCTTTCTTT
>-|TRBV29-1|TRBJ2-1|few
CSAGDNEQFF
TGCAGCGCGGGGGACAATGAGCAGTTCTTC
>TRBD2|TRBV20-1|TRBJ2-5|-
CSARKTSGRRETQYF
TGCAGTGCTAGAAAGACTAGCGGGAGACGCGAGACCCAGTACTTC
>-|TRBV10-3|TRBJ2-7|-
CAISESTAISYEQYF
TGTGCCATCAGTGAGTCGACCGCGATCTCCTACGAGCAGTACTTC
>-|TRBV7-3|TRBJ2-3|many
CASSLNSGDAQYF
TGTGCCAGCAGCTTAAACTCCGGGGATGCGCAGTATTTT
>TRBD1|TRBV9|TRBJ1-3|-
CASTPWDRSGNTIYF
TGTGCCAGCACGCCTTGGGACAGGAGTGGAAACACCATATATTTT
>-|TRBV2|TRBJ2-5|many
CAGQSSGETQYF
TGTGCGGGTCAATCTTCAGGGGAGACCCAGTACTTC
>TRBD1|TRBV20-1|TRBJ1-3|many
CSAREIQGAGNTIYF
TGCAGTGCTAGAGAGATACAGGGGGCTGGAAACACCATATATTTT
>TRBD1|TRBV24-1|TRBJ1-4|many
CATSPGQGATNEKLFF
TGTGCCACCAGCCCAGGACAGGGCGCAACTAATGAAAAACTGTTTTTT
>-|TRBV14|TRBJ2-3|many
CASSQGISVLEQYF
TGTGCCAGCAGCCAAGGAATTTCGGTCCTGGAGCAGTATTTT
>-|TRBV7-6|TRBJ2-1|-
CASSLRDPEGNEQFF
TGTGCCAGCAGCCTCCGGGACCCAGAGGGCAATGAGCAGTTCTTC
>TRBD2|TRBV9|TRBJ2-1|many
CASSVGLAANNEQFF
TGTGCCAGCAGCGTAGGGCTAGCGGCGAACAATGAGCAGTTCTTC
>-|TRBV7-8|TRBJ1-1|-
CASSLGWGSDTEAFF
TGTGCCAGCAGCTTAGGATGGGGCTCGGACACTGAAGCTTTCTTT
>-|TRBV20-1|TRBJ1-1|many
CSGTHRAGDTEAFF
TGCAGTGGCACCCACAGGGCTGGGGACACTGAAGCTTTCTTT
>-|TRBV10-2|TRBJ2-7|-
CASSGGSFRLRAGHEQYF
TGCGCCAGCAGTGGGGGATCGTTTAGGTTAAGGGCCGGTCACGAGCAGTACTTC
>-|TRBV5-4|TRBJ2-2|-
CASSFGTGAGELFF
TGTGCCAGCAGCTTCGGAACGGGGGCCGGGGAGCTGTTTTTT
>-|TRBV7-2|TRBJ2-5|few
CASSFAGQETQYF
TGTGCCAGCAGCTTTGCGGGGCAAGAGACCCAGTACTTC
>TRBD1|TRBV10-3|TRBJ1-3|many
CAATGGAGNTIYF
TGTGCCGCAACAGGGGGCGCGGGAAACACCATATATTTT
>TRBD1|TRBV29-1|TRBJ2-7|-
CRRGQAYEQYF
TGCAGGAGAGGACAGGCCTACGAGCAGTACTTC
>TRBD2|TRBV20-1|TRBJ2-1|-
CSASSRGTSGYSSHEQFF
TGCAGTGCCAGTAGTCGTGGGACTAGCGGGTATTCATCACACGAGCAGTTCTTC
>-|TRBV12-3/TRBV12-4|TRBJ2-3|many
CASSLGLVGPGTDTQYF
TGTGCCAGCAGTTTAGGTCTAGTGGGGCCAGGCACAGATACGCAGTATTTT
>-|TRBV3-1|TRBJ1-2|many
CASSQREYPGGYTF
TGTGCCAGCAGCCAACGAGAGTACCCCGGTGGCTACACCTTC
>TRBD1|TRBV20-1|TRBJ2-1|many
CSAVDRVSEQFF
TGCAGTGCAGTGGACAGGGTGAGTGAGCAGTTCTTC
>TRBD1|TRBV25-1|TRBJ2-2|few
CASSGGTGGYTGELFF
TGTGCCAGCAGTGGGGGGACAGGGGGATATACCGGGGAGCTGTTTTTT
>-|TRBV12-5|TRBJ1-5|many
CASGFRFSSEEVGQPQHF
TGTGCTAGTGGTTTTAGGTTTTCTAGTGAGGAGGTCGGACAGCCCCAGCATTTT
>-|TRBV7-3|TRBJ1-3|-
CASSLVGETGNTIYF
TGTGCCAGCAGCTTAGTTGGGGAAACTGGAAACACCATATATTTT
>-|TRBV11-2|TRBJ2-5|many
CASSLASETQYF
TGTGCCAGCAGCTTAGCATCGGAGACCCAGTACTTC
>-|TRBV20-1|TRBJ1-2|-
CSARQGKTLVSYGYTF
TGCAGTGCTAGACAGGGGAAAACACTCGTTAGCTATGGCTACACCTTC
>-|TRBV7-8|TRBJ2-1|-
CASSIFDEQFF
TGTGCCAGCAGTATCTTCGATGAGCAGTTCTTC
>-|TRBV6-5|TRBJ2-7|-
CASISRGGYEQYF
TGTGCCAGCATTTCCAGGGGGGGCTACGAGCAGTACTTC
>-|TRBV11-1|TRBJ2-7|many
CASSLNYLYEQYF
TGTGCCAGCAGCTTGAACTACCTGTACGAGCAGTACTTC
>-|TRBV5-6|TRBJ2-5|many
CASSLYGTQETQYF
TGTGCCAGCAGCTTGTATGGGACCCAAGAGACCCAGTACTTC
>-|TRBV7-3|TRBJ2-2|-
CASSFGELFF
TGTGCCAGCAGCTTTGGGGAGCTGTTTTTT
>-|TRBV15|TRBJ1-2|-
CATSRDRAGNYGCTF
TGTGCCACCAGCAGAGATAGGGCAGGAAACTATGGCTGCACCTTC
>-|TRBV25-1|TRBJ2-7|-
CASSEQTYEQYF
TGTGCCAGCAGTGAACAGACCTACGAGCAGTACTTC
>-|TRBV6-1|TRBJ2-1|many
CASSEQDSGHEQFF
TGTGCCAGCAGTGAACAGGACAGCGGTCATGAGCAGTTCTTC
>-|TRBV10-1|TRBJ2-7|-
CASAPQVASEQYF
TGCGCCAGCGCCCCACAGGTAGCGAGCGAGCAGTACTTC
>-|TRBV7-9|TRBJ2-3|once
CASSWRGRTSTDTQYF
TGCGCCAGCAGCTGGAGGGGTAGAACTAGCACAGATACGCAGTATTTT
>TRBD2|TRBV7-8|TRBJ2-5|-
CASSLWEGTQYF
TGTGCCAGCAGCTTATGGGAGGGGACCCAGTACTTC
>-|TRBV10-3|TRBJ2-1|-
CAISEPGRLNEQFF
TGTGCCATCAGTGAGCCAGGGCGGTTGAATGAGCAGTTCTTC
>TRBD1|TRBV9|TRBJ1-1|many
CASSPRGEAVNTEAFF
TGTGCCAGCAGCCCCAGGGGGGAGGCCGTGAACACTGAAGCTTTCTTT
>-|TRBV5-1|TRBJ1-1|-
CASKGINSEAFF
TGCGCCAGCAAGGGGATTAACAGTGAAGCTTTCTTT
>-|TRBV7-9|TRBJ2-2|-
CASSLGVLFF
TGTGCCAGCAGCTTAGGGGTGCTGTTTTTT
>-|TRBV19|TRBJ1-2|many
CASSILRGFYGYTF
TGTGCCAGTAGTATCCTAAGGGGGTTTTATGGCTACACCTTC
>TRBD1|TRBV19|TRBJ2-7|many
CASSLRTGYEQYF
TGTGCCAGTAGTCTGAGGACAGGCTACGAGCAGTACTTC
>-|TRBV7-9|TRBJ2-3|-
CASSVGWTSRMDTQYF
TGTGCCAGCAGCGTAGGGTGGACCAGTAGGATGGATACGCAGTATTTT
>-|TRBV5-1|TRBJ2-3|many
CASSPRPHGGLVGTDTQYF
TGCGCCAGCAGCCCTAGGCCCCACGGAGGGCTGGTGGGCACAGATACGCAGTATTTT
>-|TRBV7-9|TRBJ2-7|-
CASSLAGRAQQYF
TGTGCCAGCAGCTTAGCAGGCAGGGCTCAGCAGTACTTC
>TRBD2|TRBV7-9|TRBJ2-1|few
CASSRSSGEQFF
TGTGCCAGCAGCCGCTCTAGCGGCGAGCAGTTCTTC
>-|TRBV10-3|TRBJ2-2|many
CGSRGAGNDGELFF
TGTGGTTCCAGGGGAGCGGGGAACGATGGGGAGCTGTTTTTT
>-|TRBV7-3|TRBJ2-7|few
CASSLTRVGSYEQYF
TGTGCCAGCAGCTTAACCCGGGTGGGATCCTACGAGCAGTACTTC